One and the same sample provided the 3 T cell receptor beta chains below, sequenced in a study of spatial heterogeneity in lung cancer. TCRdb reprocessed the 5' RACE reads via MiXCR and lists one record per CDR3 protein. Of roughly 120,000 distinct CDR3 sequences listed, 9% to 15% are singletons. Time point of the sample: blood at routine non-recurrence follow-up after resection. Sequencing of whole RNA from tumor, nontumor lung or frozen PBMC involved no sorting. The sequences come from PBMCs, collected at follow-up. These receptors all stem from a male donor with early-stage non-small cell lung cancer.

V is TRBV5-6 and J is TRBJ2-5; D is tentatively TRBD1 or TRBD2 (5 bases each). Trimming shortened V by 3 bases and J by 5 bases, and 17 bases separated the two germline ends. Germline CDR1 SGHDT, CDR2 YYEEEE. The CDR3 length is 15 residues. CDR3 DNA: TGTGCCAGCAGCTCTCAAGGGACCACGGCGGAGACCCAGTACTTC. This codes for CASSSQGTTAETQYF.

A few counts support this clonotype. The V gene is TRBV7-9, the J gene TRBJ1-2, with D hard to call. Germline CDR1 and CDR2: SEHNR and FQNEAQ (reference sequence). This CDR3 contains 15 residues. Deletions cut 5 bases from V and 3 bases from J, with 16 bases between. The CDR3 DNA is TGTGCCAGCAGCCTAGGTACAGAAACTTACTATGGCTACACCTTC. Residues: CASSLGTETYYGYTF.

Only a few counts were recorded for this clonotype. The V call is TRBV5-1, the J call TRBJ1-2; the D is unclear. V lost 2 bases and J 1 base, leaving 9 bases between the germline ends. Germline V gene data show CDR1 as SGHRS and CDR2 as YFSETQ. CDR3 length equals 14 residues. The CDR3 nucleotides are TGCGCCAGCAGCTTACGGGCTAGTAACTATGGCTACACCTTC. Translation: CASSLRASNYGYTF.